This TCR beta chain was identified in a study of blood T cell repertoires in COVID-19. Study in general: Spain, Italy and the United States supplied samples that represented acute and convalescent COVID-19. T cells, B-cell-depleted T cells, or PBMCs provided the cDNA or gDNA that served as material.

As handled by the study authors: Counts of nucleated cells, estimated from reference gene primer amplification, were obtained. Generated by immunoSEQ multiplex PCR, the TCRdb table keeps only in-frame clones and is missing some. V, J and clone size are those of that table, while D and trimming were read from the DNA. The sample lists some 110,000 clones, about four fifths occurring once. The germline V gene has CDR1 SGHTS and CDR2 YDEGEE. With 4 bases removed from V and 4 bases from J, the gap between germline ends came to 23 bases. This CDR3 is 17 amino acids long. This chain uses TRBV5-8 with TRBJ1-2, with D possibly being TRBD1 (6 bases). The sample consisted of peripheral blood. This clonotype was sampled from a woman aged 55 to 70 with acute or convalescent COVID-19. The chain's CDR3 is CASSRSGVGGRSYGYTF. In DNA, the CDR3 is TGTGCCAGCAGCCGTAGTGGGGTAGGGGGACGGAGCTATGGCTACACCTTC. Full variable domain (rest looked up from reference TRBV5-8 and TRBJ1-2): EAGVTQSPTHLIKTRGQQATLRCSPISGHTSVYWYQQALGLGLQFLLWYDEGEERNRGNFPPRFSGRQFPNYSSELNVNALELEDSALYLCASSRSGVGGRSYGYTFGSGTRLTVV.